Listed below are T cell receptor beta chains from one sample, sequenced in a study of molecular identifiers for immune sequencing clone quantification. Using its own MiXCR run on the PCR reads, TCRdb lists one record per CDR3 protein. The sample contains about 40,000 distinct CDR3 sequences, 24% of which appear only once. Sequenced input: naive CD8+ T cells from blood, with Jurkat cell RNA spiked in. These receptors originate from a human donor in good health. Some libraries in this study had Jurkat cell RNA spiked in. CDR3s include the opening cysteine and the closing phenylalanine or tryptophan. Part of the rows lack a size; the others show once, few, many or a class for expanded clones.

j_gene	v_gene	len	abundance	CDR3aa
TRBJ1-6	TRBV27	15	few	CASSVGTVKNSPLHF
TRBJ1-1	TRBV7-9	12	many	CASRPRPTEAFF
TRBJ2-2	TRBV11-1	12	many	CAWGGDTGELFF
TRBJ2-7	TRBV7-9	14	many	CASSLAQGLYEQYF
TRBJ2-1	TRBV28	17	.	CASSPVLAGRGVSEQFF
TRBJ2-5	TRBV6-2/TRBV6-3	16	few	CASGANRRAVVETQYF
TRBJ2-2	TRBV27	13	many	CASSLAGAGELFF
TRBJ2-7	TRBV2	15	many	CASSVVGLADDEQYF
TRBJ1-3	TRBV7-2	15	many	CASSRDRNSGNTIYF
TRBJ2-7	TRBV5-4	16	few	CASSLGLAGEGYEQYF
TRBJ2-3	TRBV6-5	17	medium-sized	CASSYSKGPGAADTQYF
TRBJ2-7	TRBV27	13	.	CASSPHYSYEQYF
TRBJ1-5	TRBV4-1	17	.	CASSQRTGATFNQLQHF
TRBJ2-7	TRBV30	13	many	CASTGLISYEQYF
TRBJ2-7	TRBV30	12	many	CAWSPTGYEQYF
TRBJ2-1	TRBV29-1	12	many	CSVEQDVNEQFF
TRBJ2-1	TRBV25-1	15	many	CASSAGPSSYNEQFF
TRBJ1-4	TRBV12-3/TRBV12-4	14	.	CASRSLGSNEKLFF
TRBJ1-1	TRBV30	15	once	CAWSVHGGELYEAFF
TRBJ2-7	TRBV4-1	14	few	CASSQAPTAYEQYF
TRBJ2-2	TRBV4-2	17	many	CASSPLLAGVNTGELFF
TRBJ2-7	TRBV28	15	many	CASSLLRGLEYEQYF